One and the same sample provided the 29 T cell receptor beta chains below, sequenced in a study of cytomegalovirus exposure and HLA in healthy donors. The PCR used 60 Vbeta and 13 Jbeta primers. The repertoire was sequenced with immunoSEQ multiplex PCR; TCRdb's copy has only in-frame clones and lacks some. Altogether about 160,000 clones are present, roughly 75% being singletons, with the ten largest covering 1.2% to 1.5%. The sequencing input was PBMCs. All receptors come from a man younger than 30 in good health and CMV-seronegative.

The V and J genes are TRBV9 and TRBJ2-7, with 7 bases lining up with TRBD1. The ends lost 0 bases at V and 1 base at J; junction bases unmatched: 1. The CDR3 consists of 14 residues. CDR1 and CDR2 (germline): SGDLS, YYNGEE. CDR3: CASSVVQGSYEQYF. The DNA of the CDR3 is TGTGCCAGCAGCGTAGTACAGGGGTCCTACGAGCAGTACTTC.

The chain combines TRBV5-1 with TRBJ2-3, with 9 nucleotides matching TRBD2. CDR1 and CDR2 (germline): SGHRS, YFSETQ. The CDR3 totals 16 residues. V shed 2 bases and J 3 bases; nucleotides not matched to a gene: 7. The DNA for the CDR3 is TGCGCCAGCAGCTTCGGGTTAGCGGGAGAAACAGATACGCAGTATTTT. Encoded protein: CASSFGLAGETDTQYF.

The rearrangement links TRBV6-1 to TRBJ1-2, with D maybe TRBD1 (5 bases). Between the trimmed V and J ends, which lost 0 bases and 8 bases, there was a span of 16 bases. Germline CDR1 and CDR2: MNHNS and SASEGT. This CDR3 is 15 amino acids long. This CDR3 reads CASSEAINGGYGYTF. The CDR3 nucleotides are TGTGCCAGCAGTGAAGCCATTAACGGGGGTTACGGCTACACCTTC.

J is TRBJ2-7 and V is TRBV19; 9 positions match TRBD1. The CDR3 sequence is 15 residues long. Losses at the gene ends were 4 bases for V and 5 bases for J; bases not matched to a gene: 9. Germline V gene sequence: CDR1 LNHDA, CDR2 SQIVND (reference sequence). CDR3 sequence: CASSTDRGLVNEQYF. CDR3 nucleotide sequence: TGTGCCAGTAGTACCGACAGGGGGTTGGTAAACGAGCAGTACTTC.

The rearrangement links TRBV7-9 to TRBJ2-6; 9 positions match TRBD2. Germline V gene sequence: CDR1 SEHNR, CDR2 FQNEAQ (reference sequence). CDR3 length: 18 residues. Losses at the gene ends were 5 bases for V and 0 bases for J; bases not matched to a gene: 8. As DNA, the CDR3 is TGTGCCAGCAGCGGTTCGGGACTAGCCACCTCTGGGGCCAACGTCCTGACTTTC. This gives the protein CASSGSGLATSGANVLTF.

The J gene is TRBJ2-7, the V gene TRBV5-4; 8 bases line up with TRBD1. Germline values: CDR1 SGHNT, CDR2 YYREEE (reference sequence). V lost 3 bases, J lost 7 bases, and 15 bases stayed unmatched. The CDR3 sequence is 16 residues long. For the CDR3, the DNA is TGTGCCAGCAGCTGCGCCTGTGGACAGGGAGCACGGGAGCAGTACTTC. This gives the protein CASSCACGQGAREQYF.

V usage is TRBV7-8 and J usage is TRBJ2-5, with D perhaps TRBD1 (6 bases). CDR3 length equals 15 residues. Trimming removed 3 bases at V and 1 base at J, with 12 bases between. Germline CDR1 reads SGHVS; CDR2 reads FQNEAQ. The CDR3 here is CASSFTGQIQETQYF. The CDR3 DNA follows: TGTGCCAGCAGCTTCACAGGACAGATCCAAGAGACCCAGTACTTC. Complete variable domain (other parts from reference TRBV7-8 and TRBJ2-5): GAGVSQSPRYKVAKRGQDVALRCDPISGHVSLFWYQQALGQGPEFLTYFQNEAQLDKSGLPSDRFFAERPEGSVSTLKIQRTQQEDSAVYLCASSFTGQIQETQYFGPGTRLLVL.

The rearrangement uses TRBV28 and TRBJ2-7; D unresolved. CDR3 size: 17 residues. The germline CDR1 and CDR2 sequences are MDHEN and SYDVKM. Trimming left V 1 base short and J 1 base short, with 17 bases between. The CDR3 is CASSLSFRDLVSYEQYF. In nucleotides, the CDR3 is TGTGCCAGCAGTTTATCGTTTCGCGATTTGGTATCCTACGAGCAGTACTTC. Drawing the rest from reference TRBV28 and TRBJ2-7, the complete variable domain is DVKVTQSSRYLVKRTGEKVFLECVQDMDHENMFWYRQDPGLGLRLIYFSYDVKMKEKGDIPEGYSVSREKKERFSLILESASTNQTSMYLCASSLSFRDLVSYEQYFGPGTRLTVT.

This chain joins TRBV19 and TRBJ1-5, with 9 bases that match TRBD1. CDR1 and CDR2 (germline): LNHDA, SQIVND (reference sequence). V was pared by 3 bases and J by 9 bases, with 6 bases of the junction left unmatched. The CDR3 has 14 residues. The CDR3 here is CASSIRQGVLPQHF. CDR3 in DNA: TGTGCCAGTAGTATCCGACAGGGGGTCCTGCCCCAGCATTTT.

This chain links TRBV12-2 with TRBJ2-6; the tabulated D call, TRBD2, remains unverified against the DNA. TRBV12-2 is given as a pseudogene. The CDR3 is 13 amino acids. CDR3 DNA: TGTGCAAGTCGTAGTTCTGGGGCCAACGTCCTGACTTTC. As protein: CASRSSGANVLTF.

The rearrangement uses TRBV7-9 and TRBJ2-1; 10 bases align to TRBD2. Germline assignment: CDR1 SEHNR and CDR2 FQNEAQ (reference sequence). This CDR3 comprises 15 residues. J gave up 7 bases and V 0 bases, and 3 bases lay outside the gene matches. The CDR3 DNA reads TGTGCCAGCAGCTTAGCGGTTAGCGGGAGGAATGAGCAGTTCTTC. This sequence encodes CASSLAVSGRNEQFF.

This chain uses TRBV5-1 with TRBJ2-2, with D possibly TRBD1 on 6 matching bases. Germline values: CDR1 SGHRS, CDR2 YFSETQ. The CDR3 totals 13 residues. The V end was cut by 4 bases, the J end by 5 bases, with 9 bases between. The CDR3 DNA follows: TGCGCCAGCAGCAATCAGGGGACCGGGGAGCTGTTTTTT. Protein product: CASSNQGTGELFF. Full variable domain (rest looked up from reference TRBV5-1 and TRBJ2-2): KAGVTQTPRYLIKTRGQQVTLSCSPISGHRSVSWYQQTPGQGLQFLFEYFSETQRNKGNFPGRFSGRQFSNSRSEMNVSTLELGDSALYLCASSNQGTGELFFGEGSRLTVL.

The chain joins TRBV14 to TRBJ2-1; 9 bases map to TRBD2. In germline, CDR1 is SGHDN, CDR2 FVKESK. The CDR3 covers 17 residues. V lost 4 bases to trimming and J lost 5 bases; unmatched junction nucleotides: 12. The CDR3 spells CASSPRKSSGKNNEQFF. The CDR3 DNA reads TGTGCCAGCAGCCCAAGGAAATCTAGCGGGAAAAACAATGAGCAGTTCTTC.

This clone was detected only a few times. The chain carries TRBV11-2 and TRBJ2-1, with TRBD2 as a possible D gene (5 bases). The germline CDR1 and CDR2 sequences are SGHAT and FQNNGV. V dropped 11 bases and J dropped 4 bases, with 18 bases sitting between them. This CDR3 spans 14 amino acids. CDR3 bases: TGTGCCTCCCAACGGGATACCTCTTACAATGAGCAGTTCTTC. Translating gives CASQRDTSYNEQFF.

The chain recombines TRBV7-9 with TRBJ2-7; D perhaps matches TRBD2 (5 bases). Trimming stripped 4 bases from V and 0 bases from J, with 13 bases between. Looked up from germline, CDR1 is SEHNR and CDR2 is FQNEAQ (reference sequence). The CDR3 consists of 15 residues. CDR3 residues: CASSSTGLTSYEQYF. The CDR3 DNA follows: TGTGCCAGCAGCTCCACCGGACTGACCTCCTACGAGCAGTACTTC.

This chain uses TRBV7-9 with TRBJ2-5, with 7 nucleotides matching TRBD1. The CDR3 spans 11 residues. V was pared by 10 bases and J by 4 bases, with 3 bases of the junction left unmatched. The V gene's germline CDR1 is SEHNR and CDR2 FQNEAQ (reference sequence). Written as DNA, the CDR3 is TGTGCCATTAGACAGGGAGAGACCCAGTACTTC. Its translation: CAIRQGETQYF.

The genes are TRBV4-1 and TRBJ2-7; possibly TRBD2 for D (6 bases). V lost 8 bases and J 5 bases, leaving 7 bases between the germline ends. CDR3 length equals 10 residues. Germline V lookup: CDR1 MGHRA, CDR2 YSYEKL. CDR3 nucleotide sequence: TGCGCCAGCGGAGGGGACGAGCAGTACTTC. This encodes CASGGDEQYF.

J is TRBJ2-1 and V is TRBV7-9; 14 positions agree with TRBD2. Germline-derived CDR1 and CDR2 are SEHNR and FQNEAQ (reference sequence). The trim removed 4 bases at V and 8 bases at J, leaving 10 bases unmatched. The CDR3 totals 17 residues. CDR3 region: CASSSAWEGLAGDEQFF. The CDR3 region has the DNA TGTGCCAGCAGCTCCGCCTGGGAGGGACTAGCGGGAGATGAGCAGTTCTTC.

The chain's CDR3 is CASSSRDSYEQYF. The CDR3 DNA reads TGTGCCAGCAGCTCCCGGGACAGCTACGAGCAGTACTTC. V gene TRBV7-9 combines with J gene TRBJ2-7; TRBD1 matches at 7 bases. V lost 4 bases and J lost 3; bases outside the gene matches: 3. CDR3 length: 13 residues. The germline gives CDR1 SEHNR, CDR2 FQNEAQ (reference sequence).

This clone was seen only once. This chain uses TRBV7-6 with TRBJ1-1; D is ambiguous. Germline CDR1 reads SGHVS; CDR2 reads FNYEAQ. With 3 bases removed from V and 0 bases from J, the gap between germline ends came to 8 bases. The CDR3 extends over 14 amino acids. The CDR3 loop reads CASSLGGVNTEAFF. The CDR3 DNA sequence: TGTGCCAGCAGCTTGGGTGGAGTGAACACTGAAGCTTTCTTT.

In its sample, this clone was seen a few times. This sequence joins TRBV7-2 and TRBJ2-3; D may be TRBD2 (7 bases). V lost 5 bases, J lost 1 base, and 16 bases lay in between. The CDR3 length is 16 residues. CDR1 and CDR2 from the germline V gene are SGHTA and FQGNSA. The CDR3 sequence is CASSILTGRGTDTQYF. CDR3 bases: TGTGCCAGCAGCATTCTCACAGGGAGGGGCACAGATACGCAGTATTTT.

There are a few counts of this clone. The chain has TRBV6-5 and TRBJ1-5; no firm D call. With 0 bases removed from V and 1 base from J, the gap between germline ends came to 7 bases. Per the germline V gene, CDR1 is MNHEY and CDR2 is SVGAGI. The length of the CDR3 is 15 residues. CDR3 in DNA: TGTGCCAGCAGTTACTCGGAGCAGAGCAATCAGCCCCAGCATTTT. Residues: CASSYSEQSNQPQHF.

V is TRBV11-2 and J is TRBJ2-7, with D possibly matching TRBD2 (6 bases). The CDR3 runs to 14 residues. Between the trimmed V and J ends, which lost 5 bases and 7 bases, there was a span of 18 bases. The germline CDR1 and CDR2 sequences are SGHAT and FQNNGV. In DNA, the CDR3 is TGTGCCAGCAGCCCAGGATGGGACTTCGTAGAGCAGTACTTC. Translated: CASSPGWDFVEQYF.

The chain links TRBV30 to TRBJ2-1, with D perhaps TRBD1 (5 bases). Germline V gives CDR1 GTSNPN, CDR2 SVGIG (reference sequence). This CDR3 comprises 13 residues. With 1 base removed from V and 2 bases from J, the gap between germline ends came to 6 bases. CDR3 amino acids: CAWSEGPYNEQFF. CDR3 in DNA: TGTGCCTGGAGTGAGGGGCCCTACAATGAGCAGTTCTTC.

This clone was counted between two and nine times. V and J are TRBV2 and TRBJ2-7; D ambiguous. The V gene's germline CDR1 is SNHLY and CDR2 FYNNEI. The V end lost 6 bases, the J end lost 1 base, and 13 bases lay between the germline ends. The CDR3 loop spans 14 amino acids. The CDR3 spells CASRSLPGSYEQYF. CDR3 nucleotides: TGTGCCAGCAGGTCCTTGCCCGGGTCCTACGAGCAGTACTTC.

V and J are TRBV5-6 and TRBJ2-7; D might be TRBD2 (5 bases). V lost 0 bases and J 1 base, leaving 11 bases between the germline ends. The CDR3 consists of 15 residues. Germline V gene sequence: CDR1 SGHDT, CDR2 YYEEEE. This chain's CDR3 is CASSLAPSFSYEQYF. Here the CDR3 DNA reads TGTGCCAGCAGCTTGGCCCCTAGCTTTTCCTACGAGCAGTACTTC. Combining the CDR3 with reference TRBV5-6 and TRBJ2-7 gives the whole variable domain DAGVTQSPTHLIKTRGQQVTLRCSPKSGHDTVSWYQQALGQGPQFIFQYYEEEERQRGNFPDRFSGHQFPNYSSELNVNALLLGDSALYLCASSLAPSFSYEQYFGPGTRLTVT.

V gene TRBV19 combines with J gene TRBJ1-1; 9 bases map to TRBD1. CDR1 is LNHDA and CDR2 is SQIVND in the germline V gene (reference sequence). CDR3 length: 16 residues. Germline trimming cut 5 bases from V and 4 bases from J; bases unmatched to any gene: 11. The CDR3 bases are TGTGCCAGTAGTCCCGGACAGGGGAGGTTTCGCACTGAAGCTTTCTTT. Encoded protein: CASSPGQGRFRTEAFF.

The V and J genes are TRBV5-1 and TRBJ2-3, with 7 nucleotides matching TRBD2. Germline CDR1 SGHRS, CDR2 YFSETQ. The CDR3 extends over 13 amino acids. Trimming cost V 5 bases and J 6 bases; bases outside gene matches: 6. This chain's CDR3 is CASRVTSKDTQYF. The CDR3 DNA reads TGCGCCAGCAGGGTGACTAGCAAGGATACGCAGTATTTT.

This clone has a single count. In DNA, the CDR3 is TGTGCCAGCAGCTCCGGACAGGTCAGGGATGAGCAGTACTTC. This sequence encodes CASSSGQVRDEQYF. The chain joins TRBV7-2 to TRBJ2-7, with 7 bases fitting TRBD1. V was pared by 4 bases and J by 7 bases, with 10 bases of the junction left unmatched. The CDR3 runs to 14 residues. Germline V gene lookup returns CDR1 SGHTA and CDR2 FQGNSA.